This T cell receptor beta chain was captured by sequencing in a study of OX40 agonist ivuxolimab in advanced cancers. Germline values: CDR1 SGHTA, CDR2 FQGTGA. V was trimmed by 6 bases and J by 0 bases, leaving 8 bases between them. The CDR3 is 13 residues long. Profiled with immunoSEQ multiplex PCR; TCRdb holds only in-frame clones, not every one. The sample holds about 82,000 clones, 85% to 90% seen once. The source is an adult with an advanced solid tumor such as melanoma, head and neck, liver or kidney cancer. Sequenced material: CD4+ or CD8+ T cells sorted from blood, taken in a trial of the OX40 agonist ivuxolimab. The chain has TRBV7-3 and TRBJ1-2; no firm D call. The CDR3 loop reads CASSQTPNYGYTF. CDR3 nucleotides: TGTGCCAGCAGTCAGACACCTAACTATGGCTACACCTTC.